The sequence of this TCR beta chain was determined in a study of T-cell reconstitution after alpha-beta-depleted transplantation in children. Unique molecular identifiers were incorporated when the TCRbeta library was constructed. TCRdb reprocessed the PCR reads via MiXCR and lists one record per CDR3 protein. Of some 110,000 distinct CDR3 sequences in the sample, 10% were seen once. This clonotype was counted at least ten times. Germline V lookup: CDR1 SGHKS, CDR2 YYEKEE (reference sequence). With 0 bases clipped from V and 7 bases from J, the junction kept 8 bases outside the gene matches. The CDR3 sequence is 16 residues long.

This receptor was identified in a boy aged 2 to 9 with acute lymphoblastic leukemia, due to receive a stem cell transplant. The chain recombines TRBV5-5 with TRBJ2-2, with 8 positions matching TRBD2. The sequenced sample was PBMCs, obtained before TCRalphabeta/CD19-depleted stem cell transplant. The CDR3 coding sequence is TGTGCCAGCAGCTTGGTGAGCGGGAGAATGGACGGGGAGCTGTTTTTT. It translates to CASSLVSGRMDGELFF. Complete variable domain (other parts from reference TRBV5-5 and TRBJ2-2): DAGVTQSPTHLIKTRGQQVTLRCSPISGHKSVSWYQQVLGQGPQFIFQYYEKEERGRGNFPDRFSARQFPNYSSELNVNALLLGDSALYLCASSLVSGRMDGELFFGEGSRLTVL.